The present T cell receptor (beta chain) was sequenced within a study of blood T cell repertoires in COVID-19. In the study overall: Sites across the United States, Italy and Spain contributed samples from acute and convalescent COVID-19. The analysed material was cDNA or gDNA that came from T cells, B-cell-depleted T cells, or PBMCs.

Germline CDR1 and CDR2: SGHTA and FQGNSA. The junction had 7 bases not matched to a gene; V was cut back by 1 base and J by 8 bases. This CDR3 comprises 14 residues. The authors' processing: Reference gene primer amplification in the assay estimated nucleated cell counts. The repertoire was sequenced with immunoSEQ multiplex PCR; TCRdb's copy has only in-frame clones and lacks some. V, J and clone size were drawn from that table, and D and trimming were deduced from the DNA. The data hold 200,000 to 300,000 clones, with over 75% observed a single time. The sequencing input was peripheral blood. This receptor was taken from a woman in her fifties or sixties with acute or convalescent COVID-19. The V gene is TRBV7-2, the J gene TRBJ1-2; 7 bases line up with TRBD1. The DNA for the CDR3 is TGTGCCAGCAGCTTAGGGTACTGGGACAGAGGCTACACCTTC. Translating gives CASSLGYWDRGYTF. The complete variable domain, with remaining parts taken from reference TRBV7-2 and TRBJ1-2, reads GAGVSQSPSNKVTEKGKDVELRCDPISGHTALYWYRQSLGQGLEFLIYFQGNSAPDKSGLPSDRFSAERTGGSVSTLTIQRTQQEDSAVYLCASSLGYWDRGYTFGSGTRLTVV.